This T cell receptor (beta chain) was found in a study of CXCR3-negative and CXCR3-positive naive CD8 T cells. Across the whole study: A total of about 135 million TRB reads was generated, with about 1.5 +/- 0.3 million per library.

Turning to this clonotype: As yet, its antigen is unknown.

Naive CD8+ T cells carried a CD45RO-CCR7+CD27+CD95- phenotype. Whole-study findings and limits: Comparison of naive cells showed more hydrophobic TRB CDR3s in CXCR3-positive than in CXCR3-negative naive cells. TRBV-TRBJ usage was similar across naive CXCR3 subsets but distinct in memory cells.

TRB cDNA libraries were made by UMI-labeled 5' RACE. TCRdb reprocessed the 5' RACE reads, with one entry per CDR3 protein and no DNA. Its table lists some 120,000 distinct CDR3 sequences. Sequenced input: naive CXCR3+ CD8+ T cells from blood. Subset defined: CD45RO-CCR7+CD27+CD95- naive CD8+ T cells expressing CXCR3 (TNR3+). The receptor comes from a human donor in good health. Some clones in this sample may be carry-over from other donors' samples.

The CDR3: CASSQGGEHSTDTQYF. V is TRBV4-2 and J is TRBJ2-3. The germline CDR1 and CDR2 sequences are LGHNA and YNFKEQ. CDR3 length equals 16 residues.